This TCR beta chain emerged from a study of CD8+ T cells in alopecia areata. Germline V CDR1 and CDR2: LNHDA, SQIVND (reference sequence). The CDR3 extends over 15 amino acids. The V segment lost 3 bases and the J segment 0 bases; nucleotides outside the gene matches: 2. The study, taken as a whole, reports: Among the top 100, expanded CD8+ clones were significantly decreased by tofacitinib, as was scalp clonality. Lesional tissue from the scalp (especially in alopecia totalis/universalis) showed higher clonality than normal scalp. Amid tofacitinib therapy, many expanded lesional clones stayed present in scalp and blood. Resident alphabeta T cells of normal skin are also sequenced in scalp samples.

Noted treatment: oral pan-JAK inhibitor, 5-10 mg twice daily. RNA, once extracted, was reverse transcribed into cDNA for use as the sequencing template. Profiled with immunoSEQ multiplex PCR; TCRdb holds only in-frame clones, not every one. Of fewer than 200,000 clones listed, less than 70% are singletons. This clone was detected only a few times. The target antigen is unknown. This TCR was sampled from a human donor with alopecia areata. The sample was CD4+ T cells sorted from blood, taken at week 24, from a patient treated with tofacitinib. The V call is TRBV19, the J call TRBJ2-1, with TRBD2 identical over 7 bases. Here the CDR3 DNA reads TGTGCCAGTAGTATGAGGACTAGCTCCTACAATGAGCAGTTCTTC. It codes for CASSMRTSSYNEQFF.